This TCR beta chain was sequenced in a study of cytomegalovirus exposure and HLA in healthy donors. Study at large: Researchers previously reported finding 90 million to 130 million unique TCR beta sequences from about 170 million T cells. Study outcomes and limitations: Rarity marked most TCR sequences, yet some public TCRs occurred in many donors. In a later analysis, TCR association rates varied by HLA locus: DRB1 most, HLA-C fewest. Immune exposure was documented only through CMV serostatus.

Comment on this clone: Its antigen is currently unknown.

13 Jbeta primers and 60 Vbeta primers were used for the PCR. Here immunoSEQ multiplex PCR was the method, and the copy in TCRdb shows in-frame clones only, minus some. This sample has about 170,000 clones, with 78% found just once. V was pared by 0 bases and J by 0 bases, with 7 bases between. The CDR3 sequence is 15 residues long. CDR1 and CDR2 (germline): SGHRS, YFSETQ. The receptor comes from a woman aged 50 to 65 in good health and CMV-seropositive. The sample consisted of PBMCs. The chain recombines TRBV5-1 with TRBJ2-1, with D perhaps matching TRBD2 (6 bases). DNA for the CDR3: TGCGCCAGCAGCTTGGACGGGAGCTCCTACAATGAGCAGTTCTTC. Its translation is CASSLDGSSYNEQFF.